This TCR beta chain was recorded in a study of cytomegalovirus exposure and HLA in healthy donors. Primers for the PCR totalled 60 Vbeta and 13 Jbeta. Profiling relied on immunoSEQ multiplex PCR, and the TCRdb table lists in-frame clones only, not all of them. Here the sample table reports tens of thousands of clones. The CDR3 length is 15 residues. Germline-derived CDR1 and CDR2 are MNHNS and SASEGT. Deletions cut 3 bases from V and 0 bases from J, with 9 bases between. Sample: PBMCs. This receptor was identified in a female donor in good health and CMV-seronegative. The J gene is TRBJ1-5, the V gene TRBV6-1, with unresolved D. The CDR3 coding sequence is TGTGCCAGCAGTGAGATGACTGGTAGCAATCAGCCCCAGCATTTT. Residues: CASSEMTGSNQPQHF.